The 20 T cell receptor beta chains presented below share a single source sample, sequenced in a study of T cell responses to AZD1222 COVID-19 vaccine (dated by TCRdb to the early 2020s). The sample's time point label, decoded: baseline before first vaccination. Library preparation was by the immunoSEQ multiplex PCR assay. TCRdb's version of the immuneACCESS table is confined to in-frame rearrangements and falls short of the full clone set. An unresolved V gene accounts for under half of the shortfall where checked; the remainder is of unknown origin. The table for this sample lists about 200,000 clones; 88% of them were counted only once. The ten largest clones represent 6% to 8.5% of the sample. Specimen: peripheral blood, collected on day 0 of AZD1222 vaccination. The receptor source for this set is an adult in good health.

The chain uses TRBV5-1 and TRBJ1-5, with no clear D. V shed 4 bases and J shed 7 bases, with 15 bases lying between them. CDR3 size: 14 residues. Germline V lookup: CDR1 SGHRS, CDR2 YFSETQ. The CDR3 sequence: CASSPTAAEQPQHF. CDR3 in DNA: TGCGCCAGCAGCCCCACTGCCGCGGAGCAGCCCCAGCATTTT.

The DNA for the CDR3 is TGTGCCAGCAGTCCTCAGGGTCCGTCCTACAATGAGCAGTTCTTC. Its protein product is CASSPQGPSYNEQFF. The chain carries TRBV6-5 and TRBJ2-1; D is perhaps TRBD1 (5 bases). Germline V gene lookup returns CDR1 MNHEY and CDR2 SVGAGI. This CDR3 region has 15 residues. The V and J ends lost 5 bases and 1 base respectively, with 12 bases between them.

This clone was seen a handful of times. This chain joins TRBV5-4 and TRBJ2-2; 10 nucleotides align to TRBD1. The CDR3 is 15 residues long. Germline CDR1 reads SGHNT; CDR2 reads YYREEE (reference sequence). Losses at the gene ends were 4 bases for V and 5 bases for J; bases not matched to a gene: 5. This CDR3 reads CASSLDRGRTGELFF. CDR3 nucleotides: TGTGCCAGCAGCCTGGACAGGGGGAGGACCGGGGAGCTGTTTTTT.

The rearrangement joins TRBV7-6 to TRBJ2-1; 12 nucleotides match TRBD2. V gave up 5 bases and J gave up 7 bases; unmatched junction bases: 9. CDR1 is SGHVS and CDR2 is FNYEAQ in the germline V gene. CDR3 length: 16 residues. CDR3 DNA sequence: TGTGCCAGCAGCAACAGGGTTACTAGCGGGGGGAATGAGCAGTTCTTC. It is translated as CASSNRVTSGGNEQFF.

CDR3 sequence: CASTQDRVGAFF. CDR3 coding DNA: TGTGCCAGCACCCAAGACAGGGTAGGAGCTTTCTTT. The chain recombines TRBV7-9 with TRBJ1-1; 7 nucleotides agree with TRBD1. V lost 7 bases and J lost 10; bases outside the gene matches: 9. Germline V gene data show CDR1 as SEHNR and CDR2 as FQNEAQ (reference sequence). The CDR3 sequence is 12 residues long.

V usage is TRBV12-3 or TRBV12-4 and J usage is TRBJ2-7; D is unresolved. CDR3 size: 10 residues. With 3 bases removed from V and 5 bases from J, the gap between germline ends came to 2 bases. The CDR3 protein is CASSFHEQYF. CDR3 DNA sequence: TGTGCCAGCAGTTTCCACGAGCAGTACTTC.

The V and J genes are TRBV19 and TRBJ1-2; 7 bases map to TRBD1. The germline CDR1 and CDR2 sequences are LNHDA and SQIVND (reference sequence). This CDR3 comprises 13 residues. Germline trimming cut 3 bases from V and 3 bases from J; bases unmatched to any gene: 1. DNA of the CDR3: TGTGCCAGTAGTATCGGACAGGACTATGGCTACACCTTC. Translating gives CASSIGQDYGYTF.

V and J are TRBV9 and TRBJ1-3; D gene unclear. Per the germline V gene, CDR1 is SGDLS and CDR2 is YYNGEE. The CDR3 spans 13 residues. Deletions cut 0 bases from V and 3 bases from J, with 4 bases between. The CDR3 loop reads CASSVGHGNTIYF. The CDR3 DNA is TGTGCCAGCAGCGTAGGACATGGAAACACCATATATTTT.

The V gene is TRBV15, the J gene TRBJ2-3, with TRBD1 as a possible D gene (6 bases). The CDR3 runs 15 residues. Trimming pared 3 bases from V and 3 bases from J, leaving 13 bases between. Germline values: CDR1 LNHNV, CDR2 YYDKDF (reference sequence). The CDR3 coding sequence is TGTGCCACCAGCAGCCTCAGGGGTGGGACAGATACGCAGTATTTT. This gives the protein CATSSLRGGTDTQYF.

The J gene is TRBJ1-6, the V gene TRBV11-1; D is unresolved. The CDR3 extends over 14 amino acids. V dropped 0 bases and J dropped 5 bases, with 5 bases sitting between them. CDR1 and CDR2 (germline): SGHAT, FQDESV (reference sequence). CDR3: CASSLALNNSPLHF. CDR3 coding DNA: TGTGCCAGCAGCTTAGCGCTGAATAATTCACCCCTCCACTTT. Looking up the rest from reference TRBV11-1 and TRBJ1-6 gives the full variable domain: EAEVAQSPRYKITEKSQAVAFWCDPISGHATLYWYRQILGQGPELLVQFQDESVVDDSQLPKDRFSAERLKGVDSTLKIQPAELGDSAMYLCASSLALNNSPLHFGNGTRLTVT.

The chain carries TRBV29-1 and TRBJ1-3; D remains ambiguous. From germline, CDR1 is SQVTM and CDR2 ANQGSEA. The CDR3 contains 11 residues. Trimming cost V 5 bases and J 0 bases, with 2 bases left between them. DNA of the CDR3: TGCAGCGTTCGCTCTGGAAACACCATATATTTT. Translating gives CSVRSGNTIYF. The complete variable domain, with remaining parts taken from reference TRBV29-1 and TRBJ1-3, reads SAVISQKPSRDICQRGTSLTIQCQVDSQVTMMFWYRQQPGQSLTLIATANQGSEATYESGFVIDKFPISRPNLTFSTLTVSNMSPEDSSIYLCSVRSGNTIYFGEGSWLTVV.

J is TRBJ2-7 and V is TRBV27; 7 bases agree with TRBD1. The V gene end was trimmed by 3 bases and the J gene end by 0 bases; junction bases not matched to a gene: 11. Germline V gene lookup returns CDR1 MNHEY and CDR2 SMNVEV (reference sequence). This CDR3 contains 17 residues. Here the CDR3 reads CASSFRSTGLASYEQYF. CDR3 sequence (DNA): TGTGCCAGCAGTTTCCGCTCGACAGGGTTGGCCTCCTACGAGCAGTACTTC.

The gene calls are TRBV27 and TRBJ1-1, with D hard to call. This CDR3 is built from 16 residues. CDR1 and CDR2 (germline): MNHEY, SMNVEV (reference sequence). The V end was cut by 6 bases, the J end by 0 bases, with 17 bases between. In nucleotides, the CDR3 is TGTGCCAGCAGCCCGGGCCCAAGTGGCTTGAACACTGAAGCTTTCTTT. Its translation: CASSPGPSGLNTEAFF.

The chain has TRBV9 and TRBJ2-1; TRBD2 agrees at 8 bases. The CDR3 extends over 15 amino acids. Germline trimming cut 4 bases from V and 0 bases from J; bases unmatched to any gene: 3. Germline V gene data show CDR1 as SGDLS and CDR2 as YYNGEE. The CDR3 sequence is CASSRGGPSYNEQFF. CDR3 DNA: TGTGCCAGCAGCCGCGGGGGGCCCTCCTACAATGAGCAGTTCTTC.

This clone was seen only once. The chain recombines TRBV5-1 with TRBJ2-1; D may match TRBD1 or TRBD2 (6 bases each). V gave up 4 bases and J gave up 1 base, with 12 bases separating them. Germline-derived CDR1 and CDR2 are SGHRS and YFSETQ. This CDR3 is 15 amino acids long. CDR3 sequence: CASSEGGQSYNEQFF. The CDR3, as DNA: TGCGCCAGCAGCGAAGGGGGGCAATCCTACAATGAGCAGTTCTTC.

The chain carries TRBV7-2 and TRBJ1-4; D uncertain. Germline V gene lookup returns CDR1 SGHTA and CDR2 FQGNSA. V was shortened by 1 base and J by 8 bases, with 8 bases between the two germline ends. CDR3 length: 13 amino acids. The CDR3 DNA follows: TGTGCCAGCAGCTTAGGAGCCCTAGAAAAACTGTTTTTT. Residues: CASSLGALEKLFF.

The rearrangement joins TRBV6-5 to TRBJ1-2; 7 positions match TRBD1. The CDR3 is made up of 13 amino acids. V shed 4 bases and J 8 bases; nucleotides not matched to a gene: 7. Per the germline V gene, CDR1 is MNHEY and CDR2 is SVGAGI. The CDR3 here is CASSLDRAWGYTF. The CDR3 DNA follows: TGTGCCAGCAGTTTAGACAGGGCGTGGGGCTACACCTTC.

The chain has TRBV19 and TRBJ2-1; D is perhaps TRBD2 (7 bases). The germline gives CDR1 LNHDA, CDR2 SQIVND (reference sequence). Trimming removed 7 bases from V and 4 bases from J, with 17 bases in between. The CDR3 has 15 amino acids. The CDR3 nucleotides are TGTGCCAGTACCGAGGGAGGGGGTCCTTACAATGAGCAGTTCTTC. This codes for CASTEGGGPYNEQFF.

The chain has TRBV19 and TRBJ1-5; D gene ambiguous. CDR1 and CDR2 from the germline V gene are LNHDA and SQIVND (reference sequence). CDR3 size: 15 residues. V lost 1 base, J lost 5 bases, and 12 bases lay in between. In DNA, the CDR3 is TGTGCCAGTAGTATAGTGCCGGGCGTAGATCAGCCCCAGCATTTT. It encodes CASSIVPGVDQPQHF.

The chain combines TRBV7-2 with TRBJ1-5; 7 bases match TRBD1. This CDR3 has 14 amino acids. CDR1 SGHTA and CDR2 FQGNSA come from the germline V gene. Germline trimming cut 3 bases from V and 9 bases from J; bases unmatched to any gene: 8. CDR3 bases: TGTGCCAGCAGCTTCGACAGGGAAGGGTGGCCCCAGCATTTT. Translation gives CASSFDREGWPQHF.